Presented here are 10 T cell receptor beta chains from one specimen sequenced in a study of beta chain features in type 1 diabetes. Study results and caveats: TCRB CDR3s from Type 1 diabetes patients were moderately but significantly shorter in all four CD4+ subsets.

For these TCRs, the target antigens are not known. TCRB transcripts that were expressed got sequenced, as all of the isolated RNA had been reverse transcribed. Generated by immunoSEQ multiplex PCR, the TCRdb table keeps only in-frame clones and is missing some. This table holds 250,000 to 300,000 clones, more than 13% found once. What was sequenced was naive CD4+ T cells from blood. The receptors come from a man in his thirties or forties with type 1 diabetes.

This CDR3 reads CASSLQGRGQETQYF. The CDR3 nucleotides are TGCGCCAGCAGCTTACAGGGAAGGGGACAAGAGACCCAGTACTTC. This sequence joins TRBV5-1 and TRBJ2-5; a possible D gene is TRBD1 (6 bases). CDR3 length: 15 residues. Between the trimmed V and J ends, which lost 2 bases and 2 bases, there was a span of 13 bases. Germline-derived CDR1 and CDR2 are SGHRS and YFSETQ.

This clone came up a few times. This sample also contains other DNA sequences that code for the same CDR3. The chain links TRBV28 to TRBJ2-6; D is possibly TRBD1 (5 bases). CDR3 length: 15 residues. Per germline, CDR1 MDHEN and CDR2 SYDVKM. The V gene lost 3 bases and the J gene lost 0 bases, with 6 bases spanning the gap. The DNA of the CDR3 is TGTGCCAGCAGTTTTCAGGGCTCTGGGGCCAACGTCCTGACTTTC. This codes for CASSFQGSGANVLTF.

This clone was found a few times. The rearrangement uses TRBV5-6 and TRBJ2-2; the match to TRBD2 covers 8 bases. CDR1 is SGHDT and CDR2 is YYEEEE in the germline V gene. The CDR3 spans 15 residues. The ends lost 2 bases at V and 7 bases at J; junction bases unmatched: 7. The CDR3 sequence is CASSFGVAGNGELFF. The CDR3 region has the DNA TGTGCCAGCAGCTTCGGGGTAGCGGGAAACGGGGAGCTGTTTTTT.

The chain employs TRBV11-3 and TRBJ2-7, with TRBD2 identical over 7 bases. The CDR3 loop spans 13 amino acids. V lost 5 bases and J lost 7; bases outside the gene matches: 8. Germline CDR1 reads SGHNT; CDR2 reads YENEEA. The CDR3 DNA reads as TGTGCCAGCAGCCGGGGACTACCGGAGGAGCAGTACTTC. Translation: CASSRGLPEEQYF.

This clone showed up just a few times. The rearrangement links TRBV29-1 to TRBJ2-3; D gene unclear. This CDR3 has 14 amino acids. V lost 1 base and J lost 4, with 12 bases in between. Looked up from germline, CDR1 is SQVTM and CDR2 is ANQGSEA. CDR3 in amino acids: CSVEGSLESDTQYF. DNA of the CDR3: TGCAGCGTTGAAGGCTCCCTAGAATCAGATACGCAGTATTTT.

The chain has TRBV7-8 and TRBJ1-2, with TRBD1 matching 7 bases. The CDR3 has 14 residues. Germline lookup yields CDR1 SGHVS and CDR2 FQNEAQ. V shed 5 bases and J 8 bases; nucleotides not matched to a gene: 11. The CDR3: CASSESRGQIGYTF. The CDR3 region has the DNA TGTGCCAGCAGCGAAAGTAGGGGACAGATCGGCTACACCTTC.

J is TRBJ2-7 and V is TRBV5-1, with D possibly TRBD1 on 6 matching bases. The germline V and J ends were trimmed by 3 bases and 6 bases, with 16 bases remaining between them. The CDR3 totals 14 residues. The germline V gene has CDR1 SGHRS and CDR2 YFSETQ. CDR3 in DNA: TGCGCCAGCAGCTGGTCGCAGGGGCTAGGCGAGCAGTACTTC. Translated: CASSWSQGLGEQYF. The variable domain in full, completed from reference TRBV5-1 and TRBJ2-7, reads KAGVTQTPRYLIKTRGQQVTLSCSPISGHRSVSWYQQTPGQGLQFLFEYFSETQRNKGNFPGRFSGRQFSNSRSEMNVSTLELGDSALYLCASSWSQGLGEQYFGPGTRLTVT.

The chain recombines TRBV10-3 with TRBJ2-3, with D tentatively TRBD2 (6 bases). This CDR3 region has 14 residues. Between the trimmed V and J ends, which lost 7 bases and 4 bases, there was a span of 15 bases. Germline assignment: CDR1 ENHRY and CDR2 SYGVKD. CDR3 sequence: CAITSGEGADTQYF. For the CDR3, the DNA is TGTGCCATCACCTCGGGAGAAGGCGCAGATACGCAGTATTTT.

This clone was found a few times. The V call is TRBV27, the J call TRBJ1-1, with a tentative D call TRBD1 (6 bases). V was shortened by 3 bases and J by 4 bases, with 15 bases between the two germline ends. The length of the CDR3 is 15 residues. Looked up from germline, CDR1 is MNHEY and CDR2 is SMNVEV (reference sequence). The DNA of the CDR3 is TGTGCCAGCAGTTTTGGACAGAGAGAGGGCACTGAAGCTTTCTTT. It specifies CASSFGQREGTEAFF.

In this sample, this clone turned up a few times. The chain is built from TRBV28 and TRBJ1-1; D is ambiguous. Germline assignment: CDR1 MDHEN and CDR2 SYDVKM. CDR3 length equals 11 residues. The V and J ends lost 7 bases and 5 bases respectively, with 8 bases between them. CDR3 residues: CASNRFTEAFF. CDR3 bases: TGTGCCAGCAACCGGTTTACTGAAGCTTTCTTT.